Listed here are 13 T cell receptor beta chains from one sample, sequenced in a study of human T cells and chemical hapten exposure. Time point meaning: patch test 1, 2 weeks after DPC sensitization. Treatment of the sample: therapeutic diphenylcyclopropenone sensitization with weekly scalp DPC. Total RNA was isolated from whole blood that had not been fractionated. From the RACE reads, TCRdb called clonotypes with MiXCR, one entry per CDR3 protein. This table has 39,000 or so distinct CDR3 sequences, 3% to 4% appearing once. The sample here was whole blood, taken in connection with sensitization to the hapten diphenylcyclopropenone (DPC). The receptors derive from a man aged 50-60 years with alopecia areata. Some clones in this sample may be carry-over from other donors' samples.

The sample holds many counts of this clonotype. This chain uses TRBV29-1 with TRBJ2-7, with D perhaps TRBD1 or TRBD2 (5 bases each). Germline loops: CDR1 SQVTM, CDR2 ANQGSEA. V lost 4 bases, J lost 6 bases, and 10 bases lay in between. The CDR3 loop spans 11 amino acids. The CDR3 DNA sequence: TGCAGCGTTGGGGACGCTGGCGAGCAGTACTTC. It translates to CSVGDAGEQYF.

The rearrangement joins TRBV4-1 to TRBJ1-2; 7 nucleotides align to TRBD1. CDR3 size: 16 residues. Germline V CDR1 and CDR2: MGHRA, YSYEKL. V trimming: 6 bases; J trimming: 1 base; junction bases outside the gene matches: 11. The CDR3 bases are TGCGCCAGCAGGTTCGCCCGACAGGGCCTTAACTATGGCTACACCTTC. Amino acids: CASRFARQGLNYGYTF.

This clonotype was found many times. The chain joins TRBV20-1 to TRBJ2-7, with D hard to call. Germline-derived CDR1 and CDR2 are DFQATT and SNEGSKA (reference sequence). The V gene lost 6 bases and the J gene lost 2 bases, with 14 bases spanning the gap. The CDR3 length is 13 residues. This chain's CDR3 is CSATDSPAYEQYF. In DNA, the CDR3 is TGCAGTGCAACCGACTCACCCGCCTACGAGCAGTACTTC.

In this sample, this clonotype turned up many times. The chain recombines TRBV2 with TRBJ2-2, with 8 nucleotides matching TRBD2. After removal of 11 bases from V and 5 bases from J, the junction contained 10 bases not matched to a gene. Germline CDR1 and CDR2: SNHLY and FYNNEI. The CDR3 covers 14 residues. The CDR3 DNA follows: TGTGCCCGGGCGGGACTAGGGGTTACCGGGGAGCTGTTTTTT. The encoded protein is CARAGLGVTGELFF. Filled out from reference TRBV2 and TRBJ2-2, the complete variable domain reads EPEVTQTPSHQVTQMGQEVILRCVPISNHLYFYWYRQILGQKVEFLVSFYNNEISEKSEIFDDQFSVERPDGSNFTLKIRSTKLEDSAMYFCARAGLGVTGELFFGEGSRLTVL.

Ten or more counts support this clonotype. V is TRBV10-3 and J is TRBJ2-3; 7 nucleotides agree with TRBD2. The CDR3 runs 15 residues. The trim removed 8 bases at V and 3 bases at J, leaving 11 bases unmatched. CDR1 and CDR2 from the germline V gene are ENHRY and SYGVKD. CDR3 nucleotide sequence: TGTGCCATCTCTACTAGCGAACTTGGAACAGATACGCAGTATTTT. Its protein is CAISTSELGTDTQYF.

This clonotype was seen many times. V usage is TRBV28 and J usage is TRBJ2-1; 8 bases map to TRBD2. The CDR3 runs to 13 residues. J gave up 3 bases and V 10 bases, and 5 bases lay outside the gene matches. The germline V gene encodes CDR1 MDHEN and CDR2 SYDVKM. CDR3 bases: TGTGCCACAACTAGCGGCCTCTACAATGAGCAGTTCTTC. Translating it yields CATTSGLYNEQFF.

This clonotype was detected many times. The V gene is TRBV27, the J gene TRBJ2-7, with 11 nucleotides matching TRBD1. Germline CDR1 reads MNHEY; CDR2 reads SMNVEV (reference sequence). The CDR3 sequence is 14 residues long. V shed 6 bases, J shed 4 bases, and the junction held 5 bases outside the gene matches. For the CDR3, the DNA is TGTGCCAGCAGCGCCGGGACAGGGGGGTACGAGCAGTACTTC. This sequence encodes CASSAGTGGYEQYF.

By frequency in the sample, this clonotype is medium-sized (0.01 to 0.1%). The chain is built from TRBV28 and TRBJ2-6; a weak D match, TRBD2 (6 bases). The V gene's germline CDR1 is MDHEN and CDR2 SYDVKM. V lost 7 bases and J lost 1, with 14 bases in between. The CDR3 covers 16 residues. The chain's CDR3 is CASIDGGESGANVLTF. In nucleotides, the CDR3 is TGTGCCAGCATCGACGGCGGGGAATCTGGGGCCAACGTCCTGACTTTC.

This clonotype was counted ten times or more. V gene TRBV7-8 combines with J gene TRBJ1-2, with 7 bases identical to TRBD1. Germline loops: CDR1 SGHVS, CDR2 FQNEAQ. The CDR3 runs to 14 residues. With V trimmed by 9 bases and J by 3 bases, 10 bases remained unmatched. The DNA for the CDR3 is TGTGCCAGTAGACAAACAGGGGCCGACTATGGCTACACCTTC. This encodes CASRQTGADYGYTF. Drawing the rest from reference TRBV7-8 and TRBJ1-2, the complete variable domain is GAGVSQSPRYKVAKRGQDVALRCDPISGHVSLFWYQQALGQGPEFLTYFQNEAQLDKSGLPSDRFFAERPEGSVSTLKIQRTQQEDSAVYLCASRQTGADYGYTFGSGTRLTVV.

This clonotype occurred many times. This chain joins TRBV12-3 or TRBV12-4 and TRBJ2-1; D uncertain. This CDR3 is built from 14 residues. The V end was cut by 6 bases, the J end by 15 bases, with 24 bases between. The CDR3 DNA reads as TGTGCCAGCAGCCTCCCTCCCGGCAAGCCAAGCCGGTTCTTC. Encoded protein: CASSLPPGKPSRFF.

This clonotype was seen repeatedly, ten times or more. This chain joins TRBV11-2 and TRBJ2-5, with D perhaps TRBD1 (5 bases). Trimming removed 5 bases at V and 0 bases at J, with 16 bases between. From germline, CDR1 is SGHAT and CDR2 FQNNGV. The length of the CDR3 is 16 residues. CDR3 sequence (DNA): TGTGCCAGCAGCCCCTCTGGGGCCCCGTACCAAGAGACCCAGTACTTC. Its translation is CASSPSGAPYQETQYF.

The sample holds a few counts of this clonotype. This chain connects TRBV7-7 to TRBJ2-3, with D unresolved. V shed 1 base and J shed 1 base, with 6 bases lying between them. The CDR3 is made up of 14 amino acids. Germline-derived CDR1 and CDR2 are SSHAT and FNYEAQ (reference sequence). Here the CDR3 reads CASSLGVGTDTQYF. The DNA of the CDR3 is TGTGCCAGCAGCTTAGGAGTCGGCACAGATACGCAGTATTTT.

At least ten counts were recorded for this clonotype. The chain carries TRBV5-5 and TRBJ2-7; D remains unclear. CDR3 length equals 14 residues. V was trimmed by 4 bases and J by 7 bases, leaving 18 bases between them. Germline CDR1 and CDR2: SGHKS and YYEKEE (reference sequence). The DNA of the CDR3 is TGTGCCAGCAGCAGTGCGCTGGCGGCTATGGAGCAGTACTTC. Translated: CASSSALAAMEQYF. Drawing the rest from reference TRBV5-5 and TRBJ2-7, the complete variable domain is DAGVTQSPTHLIKTRGQQVTLRCSPISGHKSVSWYQQVLGQGPQFIFQYYEKEERGRGNFPDRFSARQFPNYSSELNVNALLLGDSALYLCASSSALAAMEQYFGPGTRLTVT.